Presented here are 9 T cell receptor beta chains from one specimen sequenced in a study of cytomegalovirus exposure and HLA in healthy donors listed by TCRdb under 2017. Receptor amplification or capture employed the immunoSEQ multiplex PCR assay. A mixture of 60 forward primers for TCR Vbeta segments and 13 reverse primers for TCR Jbeta segments was used in the multiplex PCR. Entries here come from immuneACCESS through TCRdb and include only in-frame sequences with V and J called. Some clones fail to appear in such tables; in the studies checked, an unresolved V gene covers under half of the shortfall, and the cause of the remainder is unknown. Recorded for this sample are about 150,000 clones; about 82% of them occurred a single time. The ten biggest clones cover about 4.4% of the sample. Specimen: PBMCs. The receptor set was obtained from a young man in good health.

This clone has a handful of counts. The V and J genes are TRBV5-1 and TRBJ2-1, with 7 bases fitting TRBD2. The germline CDR1 and CDR2 sequences are SGHRS and YFSETQ. V lost 4 bases, J lost 2 bases, and 12 bases stayed unmatched. This CDR3 has 17 amino acids. CDR3 loop: CASSRGEAGYPYNEQFF. The CDR3, as DNA: TGCGCCAGCAGCCGGGGGGAAGCGGGCTACCCCTACAATGAGCAGTTCTTC.

This clone has a handful of counts. This CDR3 is also generated by other DNA sequences in the sample. This chain links TRBV5-1 with TRBJ2-7; D may be TRBD2 (5 bases). The germline V and J ends were trimmed by 1 base and 2 bases, with 10 bases remaining between them. CDR1 and CDR2 from the germline V gene are SGHRS and YFSETQ. The CDR3 length is 14 residues. Here the CDR3 reads CASSLSSTTYEQYF. The CDR3, as DNA: TGCGCCAGCAGCTTGTCTAGCACCACCTACGAGCAGTACTTC. The complete variable domain, with remaining parts taken from reference TRBV5-1 and TRBJ2-7, reads KAGVTQTPRYLIKTRGQQVTLSCSPISGHRSVSWYQQTPGQGLQFLFEYFSETQRNKGNFPGRFSGRQFSNSRSEMNVSTLELGDSALYLCASSLSSTTYEQYFGPGTRLTVT.

This clone was counted a single time. The chain couples TRBV7-9 to TRBJ1-5; possibly TRBD1 for D (6 bases). Germline V gene lookup returns CDR1 SEHNR and CDR2 FQNEAQ (reference sequence). V was clipped by 1 base and J by 4 bases, with 11 bases between them. The length of the CDR3 is 15 residues. CDR3 residues: CASSLVGGQNQPQHF. The CDR3 region has the DNA TGTGCCAGCAGCTTAGTTGGGGGACAAAATCAGCCCCAGCATTTT.

This clone was seen a few times. V gene TRBV29-1 combines with J gene TRBJ1-2, with a possible D match to TRBD1 (6 bases). The CDR3 has 16 residues. Germline values: CDR1 SQVTM, CDR2 ANQGSEA. V lost 0 bases to trimming and J lost 3 bases, with 17 bases between them. This chain's CDR3 is CSVEDPAGGADYGYTF. CDR3 bases: TGCAGCGTTGAAGACCCGGCCGGGGGGGCCGACTATGGCTACACCTTC.

J is TRBJ1-2 and V is TRBV28, with a weak D call TRBD1 (6 bases). Germline values: CDR1 MDHEN, CDR2 SYDVKM. The CDR3 spans 12 residues. Trimming shortened V by 6 bases and J by 13 bases, and 18 bases separated the two germline ends. CDR3 in DNA: TGTGCCAGCAGCCCCCCACAGGGTTACTTCACCTTC. It yields the protein CASSPPQGYFTF.

This chain joins TRBV28 and TRBJ2-5; D is possibly TRBD1 (5 bases). The end of the DNA aligns better with TRBJ2-7, so the J call may be wrong. Germline assignment: CDR1 MDHEN and CDR2 SYDVKM. The CDR3 has 13 residues. The CDR3 is CASSFWQGYEQYF. Here the CDR3 DNA reads TGTGCCAGCAGTTTCTGGCAGGGCTACGAGCAGTACTTC.

V and J are TRBV4-1 and TRBJ2-7; a weak D match, TRBD2 (6 bases). Germline V gene sequence: CDR1 MGHRA, CDR2 YSYEKL. The CDR3 runs 14 residues. Trimming stripped 4 bases from V and 6 bases from J, with 16 bases between. The CDR3 reads CASSPFRLDGEQYF. The CDR3 nucleotides read TGCGCCAGCAGCCCATTTCGACTAGACGGCGAGCAGTACTTC.

The chain couples TRBV19 to TRBJ2-7; D perhaps matches TRBD1 (6 bases). V was cut by 3 bases and J by 2 bases, with 11 bases left in between. The CDR3 covers 14 residues. Germline V gene lookup returns CDR1 LNHDA and CDR2 SQIVND (reference sequence). The DNA of the CDR3 is TGTGCCAGTAGTATCCACAGGGCCCCCTACGAGCAGTACTTC. Amino acid sequence: CASSIHRAPYEQYF.

This rearrangement joins TRBV19 to TRBJ2-2; D is possibly TRBD2 (6 bases). Germline CDR1 is LNHDA and CDR2 is SQIVND (reference sequence). CDR3 length: 14 amino acids. V lost 7 bases and J 3 bases, leaving 12 bases between the germline ends. The CDR3: CASTKGTYTGELFF. The CDR3 bases are TGTGCCAGTACCAAAGGGACTTACACCGGGGAGCTGTTTTTT.